The 3 T cell receptor beta chains below were found in one sample sequenced in a study of blood T cell repertoires in COVID-19. Some clones are missing from TCRdb's copy, which holds only in-frame ones; the method was immunoSEQ multiplex PCR. The sample yields 150,000 to 170,000 clones, around 83% seen once. Sequencing was done on a sample of peripheral blood. These receptors originate from a woman aged 55 to 70 with COVID-19, enrolled during active disease.

The CDR3 loop reads CASSEALSEGVRYGYTF. The CDR3 DNA reads as TGTGCCAGCAGTGAAGCGCTTTCTGAGGGCGTCAGATATGGCTACACCTTC. This chain uses TRBV6-1 with TRBJ1-2, with D unclear. With 0 bases removed from V and 5 bases from J, the gap between germline ends came to 19 bases. The CDR3 is 17 amino acids. Germline values: CDR1 MNHNS, CDR2 SASEGT.

This sequence joins TRBV3-1 (or the pseudogene TRBV3-2) and TRBJ1-1; D possibly corresponds to TRBD1 (6 bases). CDR3 length: 13 residues. Germline assignment: CDR1 LGHDT and CDR2 YNNKEL (reference sequence). V was cut by 4 bases and J by 8 bases, with 14 bases left in between. CDR3 nucleotides: TGTGCCAGCAGCCTAGGGGGTTTTACCGAAGCTTTCTTT. This encodes CASSLGGFTEAFF.

The chain combines TRBV7-3 with TRBJ1-3; TRBD1 matches at 8 bases. Trimming at V came to 5 bases and at J to 0 bases, leaving 3 bases not matched to a gene. CDR1 and CDR2 from the germline V gene are SGHTA and FQGTGA. The CDR3 sequence is 15 residues long. CDR3 coding DNA: TGTGCCAGCAGCCCCACAGGGGGCTCTGGAAACACCATATATTTT. Amino acid sequence: CASSPTGGSGNTIYF.